Presented here are 26 T cell receptor beta chains from one specimen sequenced in a study of molecular identifiers for immune sequencing clone quantification. TCRdb passed the PCR reads through MiXCR, listing each CDR3 protein once. Seen here are 460,000 or so distinct CDR3 sequences, around 21% observed once, and the top ten hold approximately 0.8%. The sequenced sample consisted of naive CD8+ T cells from blood, with Jurkat cell RNA spiked in. Subset: FACS-sorted CD8+CD4-CCR7+CD45RA+ naive T cells. The receptor source for this set is a human donor in good health. Some libraries in this study had Jurkat cell RNA spiked in.

This clonotype was picked up a small number of times. The rearrangement joins TRBV20-1 to TRBJ2-7; 9 bases match TRBD2. The CDR3 consists of 15 residues. V lost 0 bases and J lost 5; bases outside the gene matches: 8. CDR1 is DFQATT and CDR2 is SNEGSKA in the germline V gene (reference sequence). The DNA of the CDR3 is TGCAGTGCTAGAGATTTGGCGGGAGGGCCACACGAGCAGTACTTC. Translating it yields CSARDLAGGPHEQYF.

To note about this clonotype: A read error is possible here, since a much larger clone lies one base away. This chain connects TRBV20-1 to TRBJ2-5, with 8 nucleotides matching TRBD1. The length of the CDR3 is 16 residues. Germline loops: CDR1 DFQATT, CDR2 SNEGSKA (reference sequence). The CDR3 coding sequence is TGCAGAGCCACGACGGGCGCAGGGGGCTACGAAGAGACCCAGTACTTC. Its protein product is CRATTGAGGYEETQYF.

With regard to this clonotype: Its ends do not fully match the called genes, so a read error is possible. The J gene is TRBJ1-5, the V gene TRBV6-2 or TRBV6-3; 8 nucleotides line up with TRBD1. The CDR3 is 14 residues long. Per the germline V gene, CDR1 is MNHEY and CDR2 is SVGEGT. CDR3 DNA sequence: TGTGCCAGCAGTTTAGGACAGGGCAATCAGCTCCAGCATTTT. Translated: CASSLGQGNQLQHF.

This clonotype was counted only a few times. This chain links TRBV5-1 with TRBJ2-7; maybe TRBD1 (5 bases). Trimming took off 1 base at V and 3 bases at J, with 11 bases between the two ends. Per germline, CDR1 SGHRS and CDR2 YFSETQ. This CDR3 spans 14 amino acids. The CDR3, as DNA: TGCGCCAGCAGCTTGAATTCAGGGAACTACGAGCAGTACTTC. Translating it yields CASSLNSGNYEQYF.

This chain links TRBV20-1 with TRBJ2-4; weak D call: TRBD1 (5 bases). Trimming removed 1 base from V and 5 bases from J, with 9 bases in between. The germline V gene encodes CDR1 DFQATT and CDR2 SNEGSKA (reference sequence). This CDR3 region has 13 residues. This CDR3 is CSARAETENIQYF. The CDR3 nucleotides read TGCAGTGCTAGAGCCGAGACAGAAAACATTCAGTACTTC.

This clonotype showed up many times. The genes are TRBV4-1 and TRBJ1-5; D is undetermined. This CDR3 comprises 13 residues. Germline V gene lookup returns CDR1 MGHRA and CDR2 YSYEKL. Between the trimmed V and J ends, which lost 0 bases and 9 bases, there was a span of 9 bases. The CDR3 DNA sequence: TGCGCCAGCAGCCAAGATCGAGGTCGGCCCCAGCATTTT. Residues: CASSQDRGRPQHF.

This clonotype was observed at least ten times. V usage is TRBV21-1 and J usage is TRBJ2-7; the D call of TRBD2 is as the table states it, not checked on the DNA. TRBV21-1 is a known pseudogene. This CDR3 contains 16 residues. This CDR3 reads CASSKGRSGRGNEQYF. The CDR3 nucleotides are TGTGCCAGCAGCAAGGGACGAAGCGGGAGGGGTAACGAGCAGTACTTC.

A few counts support this clonotype. The J gene is TRBJ2-7, the V gene TRBV2; D ambiguous. This CDR3 spans 13 amino acids. Trimming pared 7 bases from V and 4 bases from J, leaving 14 bases between. Germline V gene sequence: CDR1 SNHLY, CDR2 FYNNEI. The CDR3 region is CASMSGPSYEQYF. CDR3 nucleotide sequence: TGTGCCAGCATGTCCGGGCCATCGTACGAGCAGTACTTC.

This clonotype was detected ten times or more. This sequence joins TRBV5-5 and TRBJ2-1, with no clear D. The germline CDR1 and CDR2 sequences are SGHKS and YYEKEE (reference sequence). Trimming stripped 4 bases from V and 5 bases from J, with 19 bases between. The length of the CDR3 is 16 residues. The DNA of the CDR3 is TGTGCCAGCAGCGCTGCGACGTCCTGGATTAACAATGAGCAGTTCTTC. It translates to CASSAATSWINNEQFF.

In its sample, this clonotype was seen a few times. The genes are TRBV20-1 and TRBJ1-2; D is undetermined. Germline lookup yields CDR1 DFQATT and CDR2 SNEGSKA (reference sequence). V gave up 5 bases and J gave up 0 bases, with 4 bases separating them. The CDR3 contains 11 residues. The CDR3 sequence is CSAQTNYGYTF. For the CDR3, the DNA is TGCAGTGCTCAGACTAACTATGGCTACACCTTC.

This clonotype showed up just a few times. This rearrangement joins TRBV10-3 to TRBJ2-7; D call uncertain. The CDR3 is 13 amino acids. Trimming removed 3 bases at V and 2 bases at J, with 8 bases between. CDR1 and CDR2 (germline): ENHRY, SYGVKD. The CDR3 DNA reads as TGTGCCATCAGTGACCCATCCACCTACGAGCAGTACTTC. Translation: CAISDPSTYEQYF.

With regard to this clonotype: Mismatch with germline at one junction end may stem from a read error. For the CDR3, the DNA is TGTGCCAGCAGTGAAGAGGCTAGCGTTAAAGATACGCAGTGTTTT. This translates into CASSEEASVKDTQCF. The chain recombines TRBV2 with TRBJ2-3; maybe TRBD2 (6 bases). The germline V gene encodes CDR1 SNHLY and CDR2 FYNNEI. The CDR3 is 15 amino acids.

This clonotype was detected a few times. The V and J genes are TRBV7-9 and TRBJ1-3; unclear D gene. V lost 7 bases and J 3 bases, leaving 16 bases between the germline ends. This CDR3 is 15 amino acids long. From germline, CDR1 is SEHNR and CDR2 FQNEAQ (reference sequence). The CDR3 region has the DNA TGTGCCAGCACCACCGACTCGGTGGGTGGAAACACCATATATTTT. Translated: CASTTDSVGGNTIYF.

V is TRBV30 and J is TRBJ2-1, with D perhaps given as TRBD1 or TRBD2 (5 bases each). The CDR3 extends over 15 amino acids. Germline CDR1 reads GTSNPN; CDR2 reads SVGIG (reference sequence). The V gene lost 1 base and the J gene lost 4 bases, with 14 bases spanning the gap. The CDR3 region has the DNA TGTGCCTGGAGTGGGAGAGGGGCAGGGTACAATGAGCAGTTCTTC. Translation: CAWSGRGAGYNEQFF.

The rearrangement links TRBV12-3 or TRBV12-4 to TRBJ2-5; TRBD2 matches at 11 bases. Trimming removed 5 bases from V and 2 bases from J; junction bases left unmatched: 4. The CDR3 has 15 amino acids. The chain's CDR3 is CASSGSSGGQETQYF. The CDR3 DNA reads as TGTGCCAGCAGTGGATCTAGCGGGGGGCAAGAGACCCAGTACTTC.

The chain is built from TRBV14 and TRBJ2-5, with D tentatively TRBD2 (5 bases). The CDR3 covers 14 residues. Germline CDR1 and CDR2: SGHDN and FVKESK. V lost 3 bases, J lost 0 bases, and 8 bases lay in between. CDR3 sequence (DNA): TGTGCCAGCAGCCACATAGCGAACCAAGAGACCCAGTACTTC. Its translation is CASSHIANQETQYF. The whole variable domain, remainder taken from reference TRBV14 and TRBJ2-5, is EAGVTQFPSHSVIEKGQTVTLRCDPISGHDNLYWYRRVMGKEIKFLLHFVKESKQDESGMPNNRFLAERTGGTYSTLKVQPAELEDSGVYFCASSHIANQETQYFGPGTRLLVL.

This clonotype was observed many times. The rearrangement joins TRBV5-1 to TRBJ2-3; 11 bases align to TRBD1. This CDR3 contains 16 residues. Germline-derived CDR1 and CDR2 are SGHRS and YFSETQ. The junction had 2 bases not matched to a gene; V was cut back by 1 base and J by 1 base. The CDR3 bases are TGCGCCAGCAGCTTGTGGACAGGGGGCCGCACAGATACGCAGTATTTT. Translating gives CASSLWTGGRTDTQYF.

In DNA, the CDR3 is TGCGCCAGCAGCCAAGCTGCGGGAGGGCCTAGTGAGCAGTTCTTC. This gives the protein CASSQAAGGPSEQFF. The genes are TRBV4-1 and TRBJ2-1, with 9 bases matching TRBD2. The V segment lost 1 base and the J segment 9 bases; nucleotides outside the gene matches: 7. CDR1 is MGHRA and CDR2 is YSYEKL in the germline V gene. CDR3 length: 15 amino acids.

This clonotype was counted at least ten times. In nucleotides, the CDR3 is TGTGCCACCAACAGGGATGAGAGAACCGGGGAGCTGTTTTTT. Protein: CATNRDERTGELFF. The chain combines TRBV19 with TRBJ2-2, with D perhaps matching TRBD1 (6 bases). Per germline, CDR1 LNHDA and CDR2 SQIVND (reference sequence). This CDR3 has 14 residues. Trimming took 10 bases from V and 5 from J, leaving 17 bases between them.

This chain uses TRBV28 with TRBJ1-2; D is perhaps TRBD1 (6 bases). The germline gives CDR1 MDHEN, CDR2 SYDVKM. The CDR3 has 14 amino acids. Deletions cut 2 bases from V and 5 bases from J, with 12 bases between. The CDR3 region is CASSLRQVLYGYTF. CDR3 bases: TGTGCCAGCAGTTTACGACAGGTCCTGTATGGCTACACCTTC.

This clonotype was seen a handful of times. The chain joins TRBV28 to TRBJ1-6; D might be TRBD1 (5 bases). V lost 10 bases to trimming and J lost 0 bases, with 19 bases between them. Germline V gene data show CDR1 as MDHEN and CDR2 as SYDVKM. There are 17 residues in the CDR3. The CDR3 DNA is TGTGCCACCGAAGCGGCAGGGCTTAGCTCCTATAATTCACCCCTCCACTTT. Translation: CATEAAGLSSYNSPLHF.

In this sample, this clonotype turned up a few times. The rearrangement links TRBV4-1 to TRBJ1-4; 7 bases align to TRBD1. Germline V CDR1 and CDR2: MGHRA, YSYEKL. This CDR3 contains 16 residues. The trim removed 5 bases at V and 0 bases at J, leaving 6 bases unmatched. The CDR3 sequence: CASSTQTGATNEKLFF. The DNA of the CDR3 is TGCGCCAGCAGCACCCAAACAGGGGCAACTAATGAAAAACTGTTTTTT.

This clonotype has a handful of counts. V usage is TRBV3-1 and J usage is TRBJ2-3; D not certain. The CDR3 sequence is 16 residues long. Trimming pared 2 bases from V and 2 bases from J, leaving 14 bases between. Germline assignment: CDR1 LGHDT and CDR2 YNNKEL (reference sequence). The CDR3 nucleotides read TGTGCCAGCAGCCAACTCAGCAGAACCTTCACAGATACGCAGTATTTT. It translates to CASSQLSRTFTDTQYF.

This clonotype was picked up one time. A much larger clone lies one base from this, so it may be a read error. This chain joins TRBV6-6 and TRBJ2-3; TRBD1 might be the D (5 bases). Germline V gives CDR1 MNHNY, CDR2 SVGAGI (reference sequence). CDR3 length equals 15 residues. CDR3 region: CASSYSSDSADTQCF. CDR3 nucleotides: TGTGCCAGCAGTTACTCGTCCGACAGTGCAGATACGCAGTGTTTT.

This clonotype was detected a few times. The V call is TRBV19, the J call TRBJ2-7; 9 bases map to TRBD2. Trimming cost V 6 bases and J 4 bases; bases outside gene matches: 7. Germline V lookup: CDR1 LNHDA, CDR2 SQIVND (reference sequence). CDR3 length equals 14 residues. The CDR3 region is CASSAGTSRYEQYF. The CDR3 region has the DNA TGTGCCAGTAGCGCCGGGACTAGCAGGTACGAGCAGTACTTC.

This clonotype was seen more than once but under ten times. The chain employs TRBV19 and TRBJ1-5; the D is unclear. This CDR3 is 14 amino acids long. Germline V lookup: CDR1 LNHDA, CDR2 SQIVND (reference sequence). The ends were cut back, 7 bases at V and 2 bases at J, with 12 bases in the middle. CDR3 in DNA: TGTGCCAGTACCCCGTTCTTGGGCAATCAGCCCCAGCATTTT. Translating gives CASTPFLGNQPQHF.